Listed below are T cell receptor beta chains from one sample, sequenced in a study of cytomegalovirus exposure and HLA in healthy donors. Profiling relied on immunoSEQ multiplex PCR, and the TCRdb table lists in-frame clones only, not all of them. Of around 140,000 clones listed, 76% are singletons. Source material: PBMCs. These receptors were collected from a female donor in good health and CMV-seropositive. Both conserved end residues are part of each CDR3. A D gene is named only where the DNA matches it firmly. Only some rows state a clone size, as once, few, many or a class for expanded clones.

TRBV11-2,TRBJ2-7,.,once,CASSLGAYYEQYF,TGTGCCAGCAGCTTAGGGGCCTACTACGAGCAGTACTTC
TRBV7-3,TRBJ2-5,TRBD1,.,CASSFDRGETQYF,TGTGCCAGCAGCTTCGACAGGGGAGAGACCCAGTACTTC
TRBV7-9,TRBJ2-3,.,few,CASSRGQNPTDTQYF,TGTGCCAGCAGCCGGGGACAAAACCCCACAGATACGCAGTATTTT
TRBV28,TRBJ2-7,TRBD1,.,CASSRKGGQGSEQYF,TGTGCCAGCAGCAGAAAGGGGGGACAGGGATCCGAGCAGTACTTC
TRBV30,TRBJ2-3,TRBD2,.,CAWSVASGGRDTQYF,TGTGCCTGGAGTGTGGCTAGCGGGGGTCGAGATACGCAGTATTTT
TRBV5-1,TRBJ2-3,TRBD1,.,CASSRQGGTDTQYF,TGCGCCAGCAGCAGACAGGGAGGCACAGATACGCAGTATTTT
TRBV6-1,TRBJ2-5,.,.,CASSEARWETQYF,TGTGCCAGCAGTGAAGCGCGTTGGGAGACCCAGTACTTC
TRBV30,TRBJ2-7,TRBD2,.,CAWKGLAGVYEQYF,TGTGCCTGGAAGGGACTAGCGGGAGTCTACGAGCAGTACTTC
TRBV11-2,TRBJ1-2,.,.,CASSLDHRDHYGYTF,TGTGCCAGCAGCTTAGACCACAGGGACCATTATGGCTACACCTTC
TRBV2,TRBJ2-5,.,.,CASAGDYRETQYF,TGTGCCTCAGCAGGGGACTACCGGGAGACCCAGTACTTC
TRBV5-4,TRBJ2-7,.,.,CASSRDFSYEQYF,TGTGCCAGCAGCAGGGACTTCTCCTACGAGCAGTACTTC
TRBV19,TRBJ2-6,TRBD2,.,CASTRLAGVSGANVLTF,TGTGCCAGTACTCGACTAGCGGGAGTGTCTGGGGCCAACGTCCTGACTTTC
TRBV14,TRBJ2-7,TRBD1,.,CASSHYDRGPYEQYF,TGTGCCAGCAGCCACTACGACAGGGGGCCGTACGAGCAGTACTTC
TRBV6-5,TRBJ2-7,.,.,CASSLEERSYEQYF,TGTGCCAGCAGTTTAGAGGAGCGGTCCTACGAGCAGTACTTC
TRBV12-5,TRBJ2-1,TRBD2,few,CAQNWRGLNNEQFF,TGTGCCCAAAACTGGCGGGGGTTGAACAATGAGCAGTTCTTC
TRBV4-1,TRBJ2-7,.,.,CASSQVKGVGYEQYF,TGCGCCAGCAGCCAAGTTAAGGGGGTGGGCTACGAGCAGTACTTC
TRBV11-2,TRBJ2-1,TRBD2,.,CASRGGRRSYNEQFF,TGTGCCAGCAGAGGCGGGAGGCGCTCCTACAATGAGCAGTTCTTC
TRBV12-5,TRBJ2-5,.,.,CASGLVRTGPTETQYF,TGTGCTAGTGGTTTGGTACGCACAGGCCCGACGGAGACCCAGTACTTC
TRBV28,TRBJ1-5,TRBD1,.,CASSLIGTGGSWPQHF,TGTGCCAGCAGCCTAATTGGGACAGGGGGCAGTTGGCCCCAGCATTTT
TRBV5-8,TRBJ1-2,.,.,CASSLGRSNYGYTF,TGTGCCAGCAGCTTGGGCAGAAGTAACTATGGCTACACCTTC
TRBV6-5,TRBJ1-1,.,.,CASRGAGNTEAFF,TGTGCCAGCAGGGGCGCAGGGAACACTGAAGCTTTCTTT
TRBV5-4,TRBJ2-3,.,few,CASSTGLLVDDTQYF,TGTGCCAGCAGCACCGGCCTCCTAGTGGATGATACGCAGTATTTT
TRBV5-1,TRBJ2-1,TRBD1,once,CASSLLPGQGNNEQFF,TGCGCCAGCAGCTTGCTACCGGGACAGGGTAACAATGAGCAGTTCTTC
TRBV5-1,TRBJ1-3,.,.,CASSLEAGGNTIYF,TGCGCCAGCAGCTTGGAGGCGGGTGGAAACACCATATATTTT
TRBV5-1,TRBJ2-1,TRBD2,.,CASSSSGGENEQFF,TGCGCCAGCAGCTCTAGCGGAGGTGAGAATGAGCAGTTCTTC